The clone carrying this T cell receptor beta chain was recorded at least ten times. The time point is: persistent/refractory GD, antithyroid drugs over 5 years with positive TRAb. With RNA extracted from PBMCs as input, the TCR library was made. The entry originates in a study of regulatory T cells in long-lasting Graves disease. Study information: Persistent Graves' disease meant over 5 years of antithyroid drugs with positive TSH receptor antibodies.

To make TCR beta libraries, researchers used iRepertoire HTBI primers and Arm-PCR of CDR3 regions. TCRdb analysed the multiplex PCR reads with MiXCR anew, one entry per CDR3 protein. The data contain 450,000 or so distinct CDR3 sequences, around 21% of them seen just once; the ten biggest clones take up about 8.3%. The sequence was obtained from a female donor with Graves disease. The source was peripheral blood mononuclear cells (PBMCs), collected when the disease was refractory, from a patient treated with antithyroid drugs.

CDR3 in amino acids: CASSLVVRGTGELFF. As DNA, the CDR3 is TGTGCCAGCAGTTTAGTGGTCAGGGGGACCGGGGAGCTGTTTTTT. The chain uses TRBV12-3 or TRBV12-4 and TRBJ2-2, with 7 positions matching TRBD1. Unmatched junction bases numbered 4, after V lost 1 base and J lost 5 bases. The CDR3 covers 15 residues.